The rows below give T cell receptor beta chains drawn from one sample of a study of T cell responses to AZD1222 COVID-19 vaccine. Produced via immunoSEQ multiplex PCR; TCRdb's table is partial and in-frame only. The sample has some 130,000 clones; more than 80% are singletons. The sequencing here drew on peripheral blood, taken on day 0 of AZD1222 vaccination. All receptors come from an adult in good health. Both conserved end residues are part of each CDR3. Each record gives: CDR3 length, V gene, CDR3 protein.

13 TRBV10-2 CASSEGNYYEQYF
14 TRBV9 CASSATGSNQPQHF
16 TRBV5-4 CASSSPSQYYQETQYF
15 TRBV5-6 CASSLYRGDNEKLFF
15 TRBV18 CASSPLAETNYGYTF
16 TRBV11-2 CASSSVRQGANTEAFF
15 TRBV7-9 CASSPRGSLRDEQYF
16 TRBV2 CASNPGQGPSNQPQHF
16 TRBV6-1 CASSEEGTGAGEKLFF
14 TRBV9 CASSVGAGPMDQYF
13 TRBV29-1 CSVVVGTVYEQYF
13 TRBV6-5 CASSYPGNYGYTF
14 TRBV6-5 CASRRGDSNQPQHF
16 TRBV2 CASSYFGAGSGNTIYF
15 TRBV11-2 CASSSWTSATDTQYF
13 TRBV5-1 CASSYTGEETQYF
15 TRBV6-5 CASSPYRQGTDTQYF
15 TRBV6-5 CASSLGQGLGNTIYF
16 TRBV30 CAWGWDGSVSGNTIYF
17 TRBV7-3 CASSLSRWDSGTGELFF
12 TRBV5-1 CASSFENSPLHF
13 TRBV2 CASSENWDSPLHF
18 TRBV5-5 CASRPLFGQGAHTGELFF
14 TRBV28 CASTSGTGNSPLHF
13 TRBV7-9 CASSLIAGNTIYF
13 TRBV11-2 CASRQQLNTEAFF
13 TRBV12-3/TRBV12-4 CASSPPGRSEAFF
12 TRBV5-4 CASRRDPHEQYF
13 TRBV29-1 CSVGDRAQSPLHF
10 TRBV6-5 CASRREPQHF
16 TRBV19 CASSPALRSPNQPQHF